This T cell receptor (beta chain) was retrieved from a study of cytomegalovirus exposure and HLA in healthy donors. Study details: As released early, the data held around 80 million unique TCRs from HLA-typed donors. General study findings and limits: Per published accounts, TCR beta sequences correctly predicted the HLA-A and HLA-B alleles of most subjects. Among donors in an Asian-associated ancestry cluster, a later analysis reportedly found fewer N-insertions than the roughly 670-donor mean. Being productive about 87% or about 30% of the time was typical of most TCR beta V segments in an earlier analysis.

Primers included in the PCR were 60 Vbeta and 13 Jbeta primers. Only in-frame clones appear in the TCRdb table, and some are missing; sequencing was by immunoSEQ multiplex PCR. In the table there are approximately 150,000 clones, about a tenth of which are singletons. A remark on this clone: Its antigen is not identified.

The sample taken for sequencing was PBMCs. The sequence was collected from a male donor in good health and CMV-seronegative.

CDR3 bases: TGTGCCAGTAGTATTAGCGGAGGCAGCTCCTACAATGAGCAGTTCTTC. This encodes CASSISGGSSYNEQFF. The rearrangement links TRBV19 to TRBJ2-1; D is perhaps TRBD2 (6 bases). CDR3 length equals 16 residues. Trimming removed 3 bases from V and 0 bases from J, with 12 bases in between. Germline V gene data show CDR1 as LNHDA and CDR2 as SQIVND (reference sequence).